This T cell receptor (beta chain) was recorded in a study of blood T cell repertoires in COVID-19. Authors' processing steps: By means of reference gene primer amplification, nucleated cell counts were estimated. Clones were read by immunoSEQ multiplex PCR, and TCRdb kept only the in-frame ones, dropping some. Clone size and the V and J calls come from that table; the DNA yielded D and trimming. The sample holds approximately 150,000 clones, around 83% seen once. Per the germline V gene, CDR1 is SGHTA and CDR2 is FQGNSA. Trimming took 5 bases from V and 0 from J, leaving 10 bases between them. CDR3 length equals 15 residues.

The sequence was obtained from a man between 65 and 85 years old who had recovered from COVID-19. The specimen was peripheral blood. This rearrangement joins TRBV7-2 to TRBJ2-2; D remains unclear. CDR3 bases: TGTGCCAGCAGCCTAATACTCGCGAACACCGGGGAGCTGTTTTTT. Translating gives CASSLILANTGELFF.